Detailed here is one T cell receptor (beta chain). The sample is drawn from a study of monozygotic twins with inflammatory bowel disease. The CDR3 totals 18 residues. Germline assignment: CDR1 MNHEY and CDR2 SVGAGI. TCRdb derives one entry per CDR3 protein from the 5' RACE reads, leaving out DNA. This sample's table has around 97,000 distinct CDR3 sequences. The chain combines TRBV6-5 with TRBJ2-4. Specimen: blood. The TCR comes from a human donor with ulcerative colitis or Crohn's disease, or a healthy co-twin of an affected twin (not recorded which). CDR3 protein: CASSYSSSAFLAKNIQYF.